The 26 T cell receptor beta chains given below trace back to one sample, sequenced in a study of shared clonotypes between healthy human individuals. Generated by immunoSEQ multiplex PCR, the TCRdb table keeps only in-frame clones and is missing some. The sample lists millions of clones, approximately 93% occurring once. What was sequenced was naive CD4+ T cells from PBMCs. Indicated subset: CD45RA+ positively selected. All receptors come from a young man in good health. Some clones in this sample may be carry-over from other donors' samples.

The CDR3 region is CASMTGEGAAGANVLTF. The CDR3 nucleotides read TGTGCCAGCATGACCGGGGAGGGGGCGGCTGGGGCCAACGTCCTGACTTTC. The rearrangement links TRBV28 to TRBJ2-6; possibly TRBD1 or TRBD2 for D (7 bases each). Trimming removed 7 bases from V and 2 bases from J, with 18 bases in between. The germline CDR1 and CDR2 sequences are MDHEN and SYDVKM. The CDR3 extends over 17 amino acids.

V is TRBV5-1 and J is TRBJ2-5; D is ambiguous. CDR3 length: 13 amino acids. CDR1 is SGHRS and CDR2 is YFSETQ in the germline V gene. Trimming pared 2 bases from V and 4 bases from J, leaving 9 bases between. The CDR3 bases are TGCGCCAGCAGCTTAAGGGTTGGAGAGACCCAGTACTTC. Its translation is CASSLRVGETQYF.

V and J are TRBV28 and TRBJ2-7; weak D call: TRBD1 (6 bases). The CDR3 loop spans 14 amino acids. With 5 bases removed from V and 5 bases from J, the gap between germline ends came to 16 bases. Germline V gives CDR1 MDHEN, CDR2 SYDVKM. CDR3 protein: CASSHPTGSHEQYF. The CDR3 coding sequence is TGTGCCAGCAGTCACCCTACAGGGTCCCACGAGCAGTACTTC.

The CDR3 sequence: CASSPRRTGRETQYF. The CDR3 region has the DNA TGTGCCAGCAGTCCCCGCCGGACGGGAAGAGAGACCCAGTACTTC. The J gene is TRBJ2-5, the V gene TRBV28; possibly TRBD2 for D (5 bases). CDR1 is MDHEN, CDR2 SYDVKM, per germline. V lost 5 bases, J lost 4 bases, and 17 bases lay in between. The CDR3 length is 15 residues.

Note on this clone: This specimen includes other DNA sequences encoding the same CDR3. The gene calls are TRBV27 and TRBJ1-4; D possibly corresponds to TRBD1 (5 bases). This CDR3 is built from 13 residues. The V and J ends lost 4 bases and 8 bases respectively, with 11 bases between them. Germline V CDR1 and CDR2: MNHEY, SMNVEV (reference sequence). CDR3 DNA: TGTGCCAGCAGTTGGCAGGGCGACGAAAAACTGTTTTTT. Its translation is CASSWQGDEKLFF.

The rearrangement links TRBV5-1 to TRBJ2-1; TRBD2 matches at 10 bases. Unmatched junction bases numbered 7, after V lost 4 bases and J lost 0 bases. Per the germline V gene, CDR1 is SGHRS and CDR2 is YFSETQ. The CDR3 length is 17 residues. The CDR3 region is CASSHLLAGGSYNEQFF. The CDR3 nucleotides read TGCGCCAGCAGCCACCTTTTAGCGGGAGGCTCCTACAATGAGCAGTTCTTC.

V is TRBV19 and J is TRBJ2-4; possibly TRBD2 for D (5 bases). Trimming left V 6 bases short and J 3 bases short, with 12 bases between. The germline V gene has CDR1 LNHDA and CDR2 SQIVND (reference sequence). CDR3 size: 14 residues. The CDR3: CASREGPDKNIQYF. The CDR3, as DNA: TGTGCCAGTAGAGAGGGCCCTGACAAAAACATTCAGTACTTC.

The chain has TRBV19 and TRBJ1-1; D possibly corresponds to TRBD1 (5 bases). CDR3 length equals 13 residues. V gave up 5 bases and J gave up 5 bases, with 12 bases separating them. Germline V gene data show CDR1 as LNHDA and CDR2 as SQIVND (reference sequence). The CDR3 DNA is TGTGCCAGTAGTTTAAGGGAGGGGACTGAAGCTTTCTTT. Protein: CASSLREGTEAFF. The whole variable domain, filled in from reference TRBV19 and TRBJ1-1, reads DGGITQSPKYLFRKEGQNVTLSCEQNLNHDAMYWYRQDPGQGLRLIYYSQIVNDFQKGDIAEGYSVSREKKESFPLTVTSAQKNPTAFYLCASSLREGTEAFFGQGTRLTVV.

As for this clone: Other DNA variants within this sample encode the same CDR3. The chain couples TRBV28 to TRBJ2-7, with D perhaps TRBD1 or TRBD2 (5 bases each). The CDR3 totals 13 residues. V lost 6 bases, J lost 4 bases, and 13 bases lay in between. The germline V gene has CDR1 MDHEN and CDR2 SYDVKM. The CDR3 reads CASSPGREYEQYF. DNA of the CDR3: TGTGCCAGCAGCCCGGGACGGGAATACGAGCAGTACTTC.

This clone appeared once. The V call is TRBV27, the J call TRBJ2-1; 9 bases agree with TRBD1. J lost 6 bases, V lost 7 bases, and 10 bases had no gene match. CDR1 is MNHEY, CDR2 SMNVEV, per germline (reference sequence). The CDR3 sequence is 15 residues long. The chain's CDR3 is CASTQGTGRTNEQFF. The CDR3 DNA sequence: TGTGCCAGCACCCAAGGGACAGGGAGAACCAATGAGCAGTTCTTC.

This chain joins TRBV28 and TRBJ2-7, with D possibly matching TRBD1 (6 bases). CDR3 length: 14 amino acids. Trimming cost V 6 bases and J 3 bases, with 15 bases left between them. CDR1 is MDHEN and CDR2 is SYDVKM in the germline V gene. CDR3 amino acids: CASRKRDNRYEQYF. The CDR3 DNA reads TGTGCCAGCAGGAAACGGGACAATCGCTACGAGCAGTACTTC.

The J gene is TRBJ2-3, the V gene TRBV4-1; TRBD1 might be the D (6 bases). CDR1 and CDR2 (germline): MGHRA, YSYEKL. This CDR3 comprises 17 residues. V was pared by 5 bases and J by 2 bases, with 20 bases between. Written as DNA, the CDR3 is TGCGCCAGCAGCACATCGAAGGACATGGGGGCCACAGATACGCAGTATTTT. Its translation: CASSTSKDMGATDTQYF.

Written as DNA, the CDR3 is TGTGCCAGCTCACCACCCGGCAGGGGGCAAGGCGAGCAGTACTTC. This translates into CASSPPGRGQGEQYF. J is TRBJ2-7 and V is TRBV18, with 8 bases lining up with TRBD1. The J segment lost 6 bases and the V segment lost 0 bases, leaving 7 bases of the junction unmatched. Germline CDR1 KGHSH, CDR2 LQKENI. The CDR3 runs 15 residues.

This chain uses TRBV6-1 with TRBJ2-5; D is perhaps TRBD1 (6 bases). Germline-derived CDR1 and CDR2 are MNHNS and SASEGT. The CDR3 is 15 residues long. V was pared by 4 bases and J by 7 bases, with 19 bases between. CDR3 amino acids: CASSAGTRDLGTQYF. For the CDR3, the DNA is TGTGCCAGCAGTGCTGGGACAAGAGATTTGGGGACCCAGTACTTC.

The gene calls are TRBV19 and TRBJ1-5; D is ambiguous. Looked up from germline, CDR1 is LNHDA and CDR2 is SQIVND (reference sequence). V was shortened by 4 bases and J by 1 base, with 14 bases between the two germline ends. The CDR3 is made up of 16 amino acids. The CDR3 protein is CASSTRDLVSNQPQHF. The CDR3 DNA is TGTGCCAGTAGTACCCGCGACCTTGTCAGCAATCAGCCCCAGCATTTT.

The chain uses TRBV10-3 and TRBJ2-1, with 8 bases lining up with TRBD2. V gave up 11 bases and J gave up 5 bases; unmatched junction bases: 5. The germline gives CDR1 ENHRY, CDR2 SYGVKD. The CDR3 extends over 12 amino acids. The CDR3 sequence is CAAGGPNNEQFF. In nucleotides, the CDR3 is TGTGCCGCGGGGGGACCCAACAATGAGCAGTTCTTC.

This sequence joins TRBV7-8 and TRBJ2-2; 14 bases are a match to TRBD2. V shed 5 bases, J shed 5 bases, and the junction held 7 bases outside the gene matches. CDR1 and CDR2 (germline): SGHVS, FQNEAQ. CDR3 size: 17 residues. This CDR3 reads CASSEEGLAGATGELFF. In nucleotides, the CDR3 is TGTGCCAGCAGCGAGGAGGGACTAGCGGGAGCTACCGGGGAGCTGTTTTTT. Full variable domain (outside the CDR3, taken from reference TRBV7-8 and TRBJ2-2): GAGVSQSPRYKVAKRGQDVALRCDPISGHVSLFWYQQALGQGPEFLTYFQNEAQLDKSGLPSDRFFAERPEGSVSTLKIQRTQQEDSAVYLCASSEEGLAGATGELFFGEGSRLTVL.

The rearrangement joins TRBV28 to TRBJ2-3; D is undetermined. Germline CDR1 MDHEN, CDR2 SYDVKM. CDR3 length: 12 residues. V was pared by 6 bases and J by 0 bases, with 4 bases between. The CDR3 sequence: CASRVSTDTQYF. The CDR3 nucleotides are TGTGCCAGCAGGGTTAGCACAGATACGCAGTATTTT.

The chain has TRBV5-1 and TRBJ2-7; possibly TRBD2 for D (6 bases). CDR1 and CDR2 (germline): SGHRS, YFSETQ. Trimming took 1 base from V and 2 from J, leaving 16 bases between them. The CDR3 has 16 residues. The CDR3 loop reads CASSLKTGEGTYEQYF. The CDR3 DNA is TGCGCCAGCAGCTTGAAGACGGGAGAGGGAACCTACGAGCAGTACTTC.

The rearrangement links TRBV5-1 to TRBJ2-1, with 13 bases that match TRBD2. There are 16 residues in the CDR3. Germline assignment: CDR1 SGHRS and CDR2 YFSETQ. Unmatched junction bases numbered 8, after V lost 1 base and J lost 10 bases. The CDR3 DNA sequence: TGCGCCAGCAGCTTGATGGCAAGGACTAGCGGGAGCGAGCAGTTCTTC. Protein: CASSLMARTSGSEQFF.

The J gene is TRBJ1-3, the V gene TRBV7-2, with 7 bases fitting TRBD1. The CDR3 length is 15 residues. Germline V gene data show CDR1 as SGHTA and CDR2 as FQGNSA. J lost 4 bases, V lost 3 bases, and 6 bases had no gene match. CDR3 nucleotide sequence: TGTGCCAGCAGCTTGGATACAGGGGCCGGAAACACCATATATTTT. Its protein product is CASSLDTGAGNTIYF.

This chain uses TRBV5-3 with TRBJ2-1; possibly TRBD1 or TRBD2 for D (5 bases each). TRBV5-3 is identified as an open reading frame with a role that is uncertain. The ends were cut back, 9 bases at V and 3 bases at J, with 25 bases in the middle. CDR3 length: 17 amino acids. In DNA, the CDR3 is TGTGCCAAGCCCCGAGGGGCTTCCACGGGGTTCTACAATGAGCAGTTCTTC. Protein sequence: CAKPRGASTGFYNEQFF.

The gene calls are TRBV4-2 and TRBJ1-1; D unclear. The germline V gene has CDR1 LGHNA and CDR2 YNFKEQ. Trimming took 2 bases from V and 0 from J, leaving 16 bases between them. The CDR3 is 17 residues long. This chain's CDR3 is CASSQRRETVMNTEAFF. The CDR3 DNA is TGTGCCAGCAGCCAACGCCGAGAAACAGTAATGAACACTGAAGCTTTCTTT.

V usage is TRBV6-5 and J usage is TRBJ1-2, with 10 bases fitting TRBD1. Germline V lookup: CDR1 MNHEY, CDR2 SVGAGI. The CDR3 length is 15 residues. After removal of 0 bases from V and 4 bases from J, the junction contained 2 bases not matched to a gene. This chain's CDR3 is CASSYSDRGLYGYTF. For the CDR3, the DNA is TGTGCCAGCAGTTACTCAGACAGGGGGCTCTATGGCTACACCTTC.

The count of this clone is one. The rearrangement joins TRBV5-1 to TRBJ2-2; the D gene is possibly TRBD2 (6 bases). Germline lookup yields CDR1 SGHRS and CDR2 YFSETQ. The CDR3 runs 16 residues. The germline V and J ends were trimmed by 4 bases and 5 bases, with 18 bases remaining between them. This CDR3 reads CASSRAGAAGTGELFF. CDR3 sequence (DNA): TGCGCCAGCAGCCGGGCGGGCGCCGCGGGGACCGGGGAGCTGTTTTTT. The variable domain in full, completed from reference TRBV5-1 and TRBJ2-2, reads KAGVTQTPRYLIKTRGQQVTLSCSPISGHRSVSWYQQTPGQGLQFLFEYFSETQRNKGNFPGRFSGRQFSNSRSEMNVSTLELGDSALYLCASSRAGAAGTGELFFGEGSRLTVL.

This rearrangement joins TRBV2 to TRBJ1-1, with a tentative D call TRBD1 (5 bases). CDR3 length: 14 residues. Trimming removed 7 bases from V and 5 bases from J, with 17 bases in between. Germline V lookup: CDR1 SNHLY, CDR2 FYNNEI. CDR3 DNA sequence: TGTGCCAGCACCCAAATTGCTACAGGAACTGAAGCTTTCTTT. This encodes CASTQIATGTEAFF.